The TCR beta chain under discussion was sequenced for a study of control samples from healthy donors and cancer patients. Concerning this clone: The same CDR3 arises from other DNA sequences in this sample as well.

Repertoires were generated with immunoSEQ multiplex PCR, while TCRdb's copy carries only in-frame clones and drops some. The sample carries about 73,000 clones, less than 90% recorded once. Specimen: blood. The TCR was taken from a woman aged 45-59 years in good health.

The CDR3 spells CASSLGGQGNEKLFF. The CDR3 DNA reads as TGTGCCAGCAGTTTGGGCGGACAGGGTAATGAAAAACTGTTTTTT. The gene calls are TRBV28 and TRBJ1-4, with 8 bases lining up with TRBD1. Trimming took 3 bases from V and 4 from J; bases not matched to a gene: 4. The CDR3 loop spans 15 amino acids. CDR1 and CDR2 from the germline V gene are MDHEN and SYDVKM. Drawing the rest from reference TRBV28 and TRBJ1-4, the complete variable domain is DVKVTQSSRYLVKRTGEKVFLECVQDMDHENMFWYRQDPGLGLRLIYFSYDVKMKEKGDIPEGYSVSREKKERFSLILESASTNQTSMYLCASSLGGQGNEKLFFGSGTQLSVL.